Following are 14 T cell receptor beta chains from one sample sequenced in a study of T cell responses to AZD1222 COVID-19 vaccine. Assay: immunoSEQ multiplex PCR; the TCRdb copy retains only in-frame clones and omits some. The sample carries 250,000 to 300,000 clones, approximately 94% recorded once. Sample: peripheral blood, taken 28 days after the second AZD1222 dose. These receptors all stem from an adult who received the AZD1222 COVID-19 vaccine.

This clone was observed once. The chain couples TRBV12-3 or TRBV12-4 to TRBJ1-2; D unresolved. CDR3 length equals 12 residues. With 2 bases removed from V and 5 bases from J, the gap between germline ends came to 6 bases. CDR3 nucleotide sequence: TGTGCCAGCAGTTTACAAGGTTATGGCTACACCTTC. This encodes CASSLQGYGYTF.

The rearrangement links TRBV5-1 to TRBJ1-2, with TRBD1 identical over 9 bases. Trimming cost V 4 bases and J 3 bases; bases outside gene matches: 7. The CDR3 has 15 residues. CDR1 SGHRS and CDR2 YFSETQ come from the germline V gene. CDR3 in amino acids: CASSALGDRDYGYTF. The CDR3 DNA is TGCGCCAGCAGCGCCCTCGGGGACAGGGACTATGGCTACACCTTC. The whole variable domain, filled in from reference TRBV5-1 and TRBJ1-2, reads KAGVTQTPRYLIKTRGQQVTLSCSPISGHRSVSWYQQTPGQGLQFLFEYFSETQRNKGNFPGRFSGRQFSNSRSEMNVSTLELGDSALYLCASSALGDRDYGYTFGSGTRLTVV.

The chain combines TRBV18 with TRBJ1-1; TRBD1 agrees at 8 bases. Germline V lookup: CDR1 KGHSH, CDR2 LQKENI. Germline trimming cut 3 bases from V and 2 bases from J; bases unmatched to any gene: 8. The CDR3 is made up of 16 amino acids. The CDR3 loop is CASSPRGREVNTEAFF. CDR3 in DNA: TGTGCCAGCTCACCCAGGGGGCGCGAGGTAAACACTGAAGCTTTCTTT.

Only one count was recorded for this clone. The chain is built from TRBV7-2 and TRBJ2-5; possible D gene TRBD1, 5 bases. V lost 1 base and J 4 bases, leaving 10 bases between the germline ends. This CDR3 spans 14 amino acids. Germline CDR1 and CDR2: SGHTA and FQGNSA. The CDR3 region has the DNA TGTGCCAGCAGCTTAGGAGGTGGGGCAGAGACCCAGTACTTC. Protein sequence: CASSLGGGAETQYF.

This chain links TRBV24-1 with TRBJ2-1; 12 bases map to TRBD2. J gave up 7 bases and V 7 bases, and 7 bases lay outside the gene matches. The CDR3 has 15 residues. Per germline, CDR1 KGHDR and CDR2 SFDVKD. The DNA for the CDR3 is TGTGCCACCAGCCCGACTAGCGGGAGAAGAAATGAGCAGTTCTTC. This sequence encodes CATSPTSGRRNEQFF.

The chain is built from TRBV18 and TRBJ2-1; TRBD2 might be the D (6 bases). Trimming left V 0 bases short and J 3 bases short, with 12 bases between. The CDR3 has 16 amino acids. Germline values: CDR1 KGHSH, CDR2 LQKENI. Written as DNA, the CDR3 is TGTGCCAGCTCACCACCGGGGACTGGAGGCTACAATGAGCAGTTCTTC. Its protein is CASSPPGTGGYNEQFF. The entire variable domain, with the rest obtained from reference TRBV18 and TRBJ2-1, is as follows: NAGVMQNPRHLVRRRGQEARLRCSPMKGHSHVYWYRQLPEEGLKFMVYLQKENIIDESGMPKERFSAEFPKEGPSILRIQQVVRGDSAAYFCASSPPGTGGYNEQFFGPGTRLTVL.

As to this clone: At the DNA level, this CDR3 is encoded by other sequences in the same sample as well. This chain links TRBV28 with TRBJ2-7, with D unclear. V was cut by 3 bases and J by 2 bases, with 5 bases left in between. Germline V lookup: CDR1 MDHEN, CDR2 SYDVKM. This CDR3 spans 12 amino acids. The CDR3 is CASSLGTYEQYF. Here the CDR3 DNA reads TGTGCCAGCAGTTTGGGTACCTACGAGCAGTACTTC.

The V gene is TRBV3-1 (or the pseudogene TRBV3-2), the J gene TRBJ1-2; 10 bases match TRBD1. The CDR3 covers 15 residues. Germline CDR1 reads LGHDT; CDR2 reads YNNKEL (reference sequence). J was trimmed by 5 bases and V by 3 bases; bases with no gene match: 6. The CDR3 protein is CASSHSGQGVYGYTF. The CDR3, as DNA: TGTGCCAGCAGCCATAGTGGACAGGGGGTATATGGCTACACCTTC.

The gene calls are TRBV27 and TRBJ1-4; the D is unclear. The CDR3 totals 16 residues. V was pared by 4 bases and J by 6 bases, with 18 bases between. Per germline, CDR1 MNHEY and CDR2 SMNVEV (reference sequence). CDR3: CASSSGEQRIDEKLFF. The CDR3 region has the DNA TGTGCCAGCAGTTCCGGAGAACAGCGTATCGATGAAAAACTGTTTTTT.

The chain links TRBV7-2 to TRBJ1-2; no reliable D call. V was clipped by 4 bases and J by 2 bases, with 5 bases between them. The CDR3 consists of 12 residues. The germline gives CDR1 SGHTA, CDR2 FQGNSA. Here the CDR3 reads CASSSRNYGYTF. CDR3 DNA: TGTGCCAGCAGCTCGCGGAACTATGGCTACACCTTC.

This chain links TRBV19 with TRBJ2-7, with 9 positions matching TRBD1. V trimming: 3 bases; J trimming: 5 bases; junction bases outside the gene matches: 8. Germline CDR1 is LNHDA and CDR2 is SQIVND (reference sequence). This CDR3 contains 15 residues. As DNA, the CDR3 is TGTGCCAGTAGTATCGGACAGGGGCTCTGGAACGAGCAGTACTTC. Amino acids: CASSIGQGLWNEQYF.

The chain uses TRBV28 and TRBJ2-5; D is perhaps TRBD2 (6 bases). Germline V CDR1 and CDR2: MDHEN, SYDVKM. Deletions cut 2 bases from V and 5 bases from J, with 9 bases between. CDR3 size: 13 residues. The DNA for the CDR3 is TGTGCCAGCAGTTTAGGAGGGGATGAGACCCAGTACTTC. Amino acid sequence: CASSLGGDETQYF.

The rearrangement joins TRBV6-2 or TRBV6-3 to TRBJ1-2; D not resolved. The CDR3 consists of 16 residues. V lost 0 bases to trimming and J lost 8 bases, with 19 bases between them. Germline loops: CDR1 MNHEY, CDR2 SVGEGT. CDR3 DNA: TGTGCCAGCAGTTACTCAGGGAGACCGCAGACGGGAGGCTACACCTTC. As protein: CASSYSGRPQTGGYTF.

V is TRBV19 and J is TRBJ2-3, with TRBD2 identical over 11 bases. CDR3 length equals 18 residues. The junction had 7 bases not matched to a gene; V was cut back by 0 bases and J by 2 bases. The germline CDR1 and CDR2 sequences are LNHDA and SQIVND (reference sequence). Here the CDR3 DNA reads TGTGCCAGTAGTATAGATTACCTAGCGGGAGGTGTCACAGATACGCAGTATTTT. Translating it yields CASSIDYLAGGVTDTQYF.